One sample yielded the 8 T cell receptor beta chains listed below, sequenced in a study of CD49a tissue-resident CD8 T cells in human skin. Clones were read by immunoSEQ multiplex PCR, and TCRdb kept only the in-frame ones, dropping some. This sample carries around 1,500 clones, nearly 70% of them seen once, and the ten largest clones take about 36%. The sample was CLA- CD8+ effector memory T cells sorted from blood. The receptor source for this set is a human donor in good health.

This clone is a singleton in its sample. V is TRBV6-4 and J is TRBJ2-1; D is undetermined. From germline, CDR1 is MRHNA and CDR2 SNTAGT. The length of the CDR3 is 15 residues. V dropped 3 bases and J dropped 0 bases, with 9 bases sitting between them. CDR3 residues: CASSESVSSYNEQFF. For the CDR3, the DNA is TGTGCCAGCAGTGAGAGCGTCAGCTCCTACAATGAGCAGTTCTTC.

The rearrangement uses TRBV13 and TRBJ2-7; the match to TRBD2 covers 10 bases. V gave up 0 bases and J gave up 2 bases; unmatched junction bases: 4. Germline-derived CDR1 and CDR2 are PRHDT and FYEKMQ (reference sequence). The CDR3 runs to 16 residues. CDR3 bases: TGTGCCAGCAGCTTAGGAACTAGCGGGATAACCTACGAGCAGTACTTC. It encodes CASSLGTSGITYEQYF.

This clone was observed once. V usage is TRBV9 and J usage is TRBJ1-3; the match to TRBD1 covers 8 bases. Germline CDR1 SGDLS, CDR2 YYNGEE. Germline trimming cut 3 bases from V and 6 bases from J; bases unmatched to any gene: 8. The CDR3 is 15 amino acids. CDR3 sequence (DNA): TGTGCCAGCAGCGCTGGAGCAGGGGGCGAAAACACCATATATTTT. Translation: CASSAGAGGENTIYF.

This clone has only one observation. The chain couples TRBV6-5 to TRBJ2-7; tentative D call: TRBD1 (6 bases). Germline V lookup: CDR1 MNHEY, CDR2 SVGAGI. Trimming pared 7 bases from V and 1 base from J, leaving 14 bases between. The CDR3 loop spans 14 amino acids. CDR3 amino acids: CASTPTGISYEQYF. Here the CDR3 DNA reads TGTGCCAGCACCCCTACAGGGATATCCTACGAGCAGTACTTC.

This rearrangement joins TRBV5-6 to TRBJ1-1; 9 bases match TRBD1. CDR1 SGHDT and CDR2 YYEEEE come from the germline V gene. Trimming cost V 4 bases and J 3 bases; bases outside gene matches: 7. This CDR3 has 15 amino acids. The DNA of the CDR3 is TGTGCCAGCAGCCCAGACGGGACAGGGCACACTGAAGCTTTCTTT. It translates to CASSPDGTGHTEAFF.

This clone occurred a few times. V is TRBV6-4 and J is TRBJ1-6, with D perhaps matching TRBD1 (5 bases). The germline CDR1 and CDR2 sequences are MRHNA and SNTAGT. The CDR3 is 17 amino acids. Deletions cut 5 bases from V and 7 bases from J, with 21 bases between. CDR3 amino acids: CASSYWASGLLNSPLHF. The CDR3 DNA reads as TGTGCCAGCAGTTACTGGGCTTCGGGACTCCTGAATTCACCCCTCCACTTT.

The chain joins TRBV9 to TRBJ2-2; 7 positions match TRBD1. The CDR3 extends over 14 amino acids. Germline assignment: CDR1 SGDLS and CDR2 YYNGEE. Losses at the gene ends were 6 bases for V and 11 bases for J; bases not matched to a gene: 13. CDR3 amino acids: CASTYTGTVEELFF. The CDR3, as DNA: TGTGCCAGCACCTACACCGGGACAGTGGAAGAGCTGTTTTTT. The full variable domain, completed using reference TRBV9 and TRBJ2-2, is DSGVTQTPKHLITATGQRVTLRCSPRSGDLSVYWYQQSLDQGLQFLIQYYNGEERAKGNILERFSAQQFPDLHSELNLSSLELGDSALYFCASTYTGTVEELFFGEGSRLTVL.

This clone was recorded once. The V call is TRBV29-1, the J call TRBJ1-5; maybe TRBD1 (5 bases). The CDR3 covers 13 residues. Deletions cut 6 bases from V and 4 bases from J, with 13 bases between. Germline CDR1 SQVTM, CDR2 ANQGSEA. The CDR3 region has the DNA TGCAGCGTCGCCACAGGTTTAAATCAGCCCCAGCATTTT. Residues: CSVATGLNQPQHF.